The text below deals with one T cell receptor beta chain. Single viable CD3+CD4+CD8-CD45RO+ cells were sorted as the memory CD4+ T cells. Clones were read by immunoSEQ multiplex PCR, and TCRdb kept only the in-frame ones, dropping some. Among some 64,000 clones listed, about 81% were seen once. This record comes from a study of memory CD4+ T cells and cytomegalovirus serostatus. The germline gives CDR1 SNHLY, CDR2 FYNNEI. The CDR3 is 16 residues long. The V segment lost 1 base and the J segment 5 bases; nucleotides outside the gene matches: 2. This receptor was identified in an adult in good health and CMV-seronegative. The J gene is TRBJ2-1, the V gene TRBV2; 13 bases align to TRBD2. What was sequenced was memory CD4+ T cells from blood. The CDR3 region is CASSEVGTSGNNEQFF. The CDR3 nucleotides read TGTGCCAGCAGTGAAGTCGGGACTAGCGGGAACAATGAGCAGTTCTTC.